The 25 T cell receptor beta chains presented below share a single source sample, sequenced in a study of technical replicates of blood from several donors. Libraries were prepared by immunoSEQ multiplex PCR; TCRdb keeps only in-frame clonotypes and omits some of them. The sample includes 70,000 to 95,000 clones, about 90% of them seen just once. The material sequenced was T cells isolated from PBMCs. The receptors were gathered from a human donor in good health. Some clones in this sample may be carry-over from other donors' samples.

V usage is TRBV10-3 and J usage is TRBJ2-1; no clear D gene. This CDR3 is built from 13 residues. Trimming removed 2 bases from V and 4 bases from J, with 6 bases in between. The germline V gene encodes CDR1 ENHRY and CDR2 SYGVKD. CDR3 protein: CAISEASYNEQFF. In DNA form, the CDR3 reads TGTGCCATCAGTGAGGCCAGTTACAATGAGCAGTTCTTC.

The chain carries TRBV5-5 and TRBJ1-3; a possible D gene is TRBD1 (6 bases). The CDR3 sequence is 17 residues long. The V end was cut by 4 bases, the J end by 0 bases, with 17 bases between. Germline values: CDR1 SGHKS, CDR2 YYEKEE (reference sequence). CDR3 DNA sequence: TGTGCCAGCAGCCGACAGGCCCCGACGGACTCTGGAAACACCATATATTTT. Translation: CASSRQAPTDSGNTIYF.

The chain joins TRBV5-6 to TRBJ1-4; the D is unclear. Trimming removed 3 bases at V and 5 bases at J, with 14 bases between. This CDR3 is 15 amino acids long. Germline lookup yields CDR1 SGHDT and CDR2 YYEEEE. The CDR3: CASSWGADLNEKLFF. For the CDR3, the DNA is TGTGCCAGCAGCTGGGGAGCGGACCTAAATGAAAAACTGTTTTTT.

V gene TRBV6-5 combines with J gene TRBJ1-3; the D is unclear. The germline gives CDR1 MNHEY, CDR2 SVGAGI. The CDR3 covers 12 residues. The germline V and J ends were trimmed by 4 bases and 5 bases, with 6 bases remaining between them. Written as DNA, the CDR3 is TGTGCCAGCAGTTCCGACAGAAACACCATATATTTT. Translating it yields CASSSDRNTIYF.

The chain uses TRBV6-1 and TRBJ2-3; D might be TRBD2 (5 bases). CDR1 is MNHNS and CDR2 is SASEGT in the germline V gene. CDR3 length: 15 residues. Trimming shortened V by 10 bases and J by 1 base, and 18 bases separated the two germline ends. CDR3 loop: CATKTERSGTDTQYF. In DNA, the CDR3 is TGTGCCACCAAAACCGAGCGGTCGGGCACAGATACGCAGTATTTT.

This rearrangement joins TRBV7-9 to TRBJ1-4; TRBD1 matches at 9 bases. Trimming cost V 5 bases and J 5 bases; bases outside gene matches: 9. The CDR3 consists of 16 residues. Germline V gives CDR1 SEHNR, CDR2 FQNEAQ (reference sequence). CDR3 DNA: TGTGCCAGCAGCGGTGACAGGGGGAACCAAAATGAAAAACTGTTTTTT. It encodes CASSGDRGNQNEKLFF.

This chain joins TRBV9 and TRBJ2-3, with D unclear. The CDR3 consists of 14 residues. Germline V gives CDR1 SGDLS, CDR2 YYNGEE. V lost 4 bases to trimming and J lost 2 bases, with 11 bases between them. The chain's CDR3 is CASSPPLDTDTQYF. The CDR3, as DNA: TGTGCCAGCAGCCCCCCCTTAGACACAGATACGCAGTATTTT.

This chain uses TRBV7-8 with TRBJ2-1; TRBD2 agrees at 9 bases. CDR3 length: 16 residues. V shed 0 bases and J 7 bases; nucleotides not matched to a gene: 7. Germline CDR1 reads SGHVS; CDR2 reads FQNEAQ. CDR3 sequence (DNA): TGTGCCAGCAGCTTAGCCCCTAGCGGGATATCTAATGAGCAGTTCTTC. It translates to CASSLAPSGISNEQFF.

V usage is TRBV10-3 and J usage is TRBJ2-7; 9 bases line up with TRBD1. This CDR3 comprises 15 residues. CDR1 is ENHRY and CDR2 is SYGVKD in the germline V gene. V lost 9 bases and J lost 2; bases outside the gene matches: 11. CDR3 sequence reads: CAIGDRDRAAYEQYF. CDR3 sequence (DNA): TGTGCCATAGGGGACCGGGACAGGGCTGCCTACGAGCAGTACTTC.

This chain connects TRBV7-2 to TRBJ2-3; 10 bases align to TRBD1. Looked up from germline, CDR1 is SGHTA and CDR2 is FQGNSA. The CDR3 is 21 amino acids. After removal of 0 bases from V and 4 bases from J, the junction contained 19 bases not matched to a gene. Here the CDR3 DNA reads TGTGCCAGCAGCTTAGCGAGCTTCTTCGAAGGGTTGGACAGGGGGGCAGATACGCAGTATTTT. Residues: CASSLASFFEGLDRGADTQYF.

J is TRBJ2-7 and V is TRBV2; 10 nucleotides agree with TRBD1. J was trimmed by 2 bases and V by 6 bases; bases with no gene match: 16. Per germline, CDR1 SNHLY and CDR2 FYNNEI. The CDR3 is made up of 18 amino acids. The CDR3 nucleotides are TGTGCCAGCAGCCTCCCGCAACTTTTCGGGACAGGGGCCTACGAGCAGTACTTC. Protein sequence: CASSLPQLFGTGAYEQYF. Based on the CDR3 plus reference TRBV2 and TRBJ2-7, the full variable domain is EPEVTQTPSHQVTQMGQEVILRCVPISNHLYFYWYRQILGQKVEFLVSFYNNEISEKSEIFDDQFSVERPDGSNFTLKIRSTKLEDSAMYFCASSLPQLFGTGAYEQYFGPGTRLTVT.

This chain joins TRBV6-5 and TRBJ1-1; perhaps TRBD1 as D (6 bases). CDR1 and CDR2 from the germline V gene are MNHEY and SVGAGI. This CDR3 comprises 14 residues. The V end was cut by 6 bases, the J end by 1 base, with 12 bases between. The CDR3: CASSPGTSNTEAFF. The CDR3 DNA follows: TGTGCCAGCAGCCCCGGGACATCGAACACTGAAGCTTTCTTT.

The genes are TRBV2 and TRBJ2-3; D unclear. This CDR3 has 15 amino acids. Per the germline V gene, CDR1 is SNHLY and CDR2 is FYNNEI. V was cut by 1 base and J by 0 bases, with 8 bases left in between. The CDR3 DNA reads TGTGCCAGCAGTGAAGGGCAAGTGAGCACAGATACGCAGTATTTT. Translating gives CASSEGQVSTDTQYF.

The chain recombines TRBV5-1 with TRBJ2-5; 7 bases are a match to TRBD2. The germline V gene encodes CDR1 SGHRS and CDR2 YFSETQ. V was pared by 4 bases and J by 5 bases, with 8 bases of the junction left unmatched. There are 14 residues in the CDR3. This CDR3 is CASSAGGSGETQYF. The CDR3 DNA follows: TGCGCCAGCAGCGCGGGCGGGAGTGGTGAGACCCAGTACTTC.

CDR3 nucleotide sequence: TGTGCTAGTGGTTTGGTACCCACTAGCGGGAGCGCGAGCTCCTACGAGCAGTACTTC. This codes for CASGLVPTSGSASSYEQYF. V is TRBV12-5 and J is TRBJ2-7, with TRBD2 identical over 11 bases. Per germline, CDR1 LGHNT and CDR2 FRNRAP. The V segment lost 0 bases and the J segment 0 bases; nucleotides outside the gene matches: 10. The CDR3 loop spans 19 amino acids. Based on the CDR3 plus reference TRBV12-5 and TRBJ2-7, the full variable domain is DARVTQTPRHKVTEMGQEVTMRCQPILGHNTVFWYRQTMMQGLELLAYFRNRAPLDDSGMPKDRFSAEMPDATLATLKIQPSEPRDSAVYFCASGLVPTSGSASSYEQYFGPGTRLTVT.

Concerning this clone: At one end, the junction sequence differs from germline, possibly due to a read error. The rearrangement uses TRBV7-7 and TRBJ2-5, with D hard to call. The CDR3 is made up of 14 amino acids. In germline, CDR1 is SSHAT, CDR2 FNYEAQ (reference sequence). The CDR3 coding sequence is TGTGCTAGCAGCTCAGGCCCTGCAAGGGAGACCCAGTACTTC. Residues: CASSSGPARETQYF.

The chain employs TRBV4-3 and TRBJ2-3; 8 positions agree with TRBD1. Germline loops: CDR1 LGHNA, CDR2 YSLEER. CDR3 length: 16 amino acids. V was clipped by 0 bases and J by 5 bases; unmatched bases: 7. The CDR3 region has the DNA TGCGCCAGCAGCCAAGAACCAGGGGGCGGTGGAGATACGCAGTATTTT. It translates to CASSQEPGGGGDTQYF.

The chain joins TRBV5-4 to TRBJ2-1; 8 bases match TRBD2. Germline CDR1 reads SGHNT; CDR2 reads YYREEE (reference sequence). The CDR3 covers 12 residues. With 4 bases clipped from V and 10 bases from J, the junction kept 4 bases outside the gene matches. CDR3 in amino acids: CASSGTSGEQFF. DNA for the CDR3: TGTGCCAGCAGCGGAACTAGCGGCGAGCAGTTCTTC.

Only one count was recorded for this clone. The rearrangement links TRBV5-1 to TRBJ2-3; 7 nucleotides line up with TRBD2. This CDR3 is built from 16 residues. Germline CDR1 SGHRS, CDR2 YFSETQ. Unmatched junction bases numbered 5, after V lost 1 base and J lost 0 bases. The CDR3 protein is CASSLMAGVSTDTQYF. DNA of the CDR3: TGCGCCAGCAGCTTGATGGCGGGGGTTAGCACAGATACGCAGTATTTT.

The chain recombines TRBV11-2 with TRBJ1-1, with D hard to call. This CDR3 comprises 12 residues. V was pared by 2 bases and J by 10 bases, with 11 bases between. The germline gives CDR1 SGHAT, CDR2 FQNNGV. CDR3 in amino acids: CASSLSGRPAFF. The CDR3 nucleotides are TGTGCCAGCAGCTTATCGGGTAGGCCAGCTTTCTTT. The full variable domain, completed using reference TRBV11-2 and TRBJ1-1, is EAGVAQSPRYKIIEKRQSVAFWCNPISGHATLYWYQQILGQGPKLLIQFQNNGVVDDSQLPKDRFSAERLKGVDSTLKIQPAKLEDSAVYLCASSLSGRPAFFGQGTRLTVV.

This chain connects TRBV4-2 to TRBJ1-3, with 8 positions matching TRBD1. Germline CDR1 is LGHNA and CDR2 is YNFKEQ. J was trimmed by 4 bases and V by 1 base; bases with no gene match: 0. CDR3 length: 14 amino acids. In DNA, the CDR3 is TGTGCCAGCAGCCAAGGGACAGGGGGAAACACCATATATTTT. Encoded protein: CASSQGTGGNTIYF.

This clone was recorded a few times. The DNA of the CDR3 is TGTGCCAGCAGCTTATGGTCGGGAGGGTCTATCAATGAGCAGTTCTTC. Amino acid sequence: CASSLWSGGSINEQFF. The J gene is TRBJ2-1, the V gene TRBV7-2, with 8 nucleotides matching TRBD2. Trimming at V came to 2 bases and at J to 6 bases, leaving 9 bases not matched to a gene. CDR1 and CDR2 (germline): SGHTA, FQGNSA. The CDR3 spans 16 residues.

This chain links TRBV13 with TRBJ2-1; 10 bases map to TRBD2. Germline values: CDR1 PRHDT, CDR2 FYEKMQ (reference sequence). V was clipped by 3 bases and J by 12 bases; unmatched bases: 11. The CDR3 totals 15 residues. CDR3 nucleotide sequence: TGTGCCAGCAGCTTCGGACTAGCGGACCAACAGGGGCAGTTCTTC. It is translated as CASSFGLADQQGQFF.

V usage is TRBV11-3 and J usage is TRBJ2-7; 11 positions match TRBD1. The CDR3 contains 15 residues. CDR1 SGHNT and CDR2 YENEEA come from the germline V gene. V shed 5 bases and J 7 bases; nucleotides not matched to a gene: 10. CDR3 DNA sequence: TGTGCCAGCAGCCCGTGGGACAGGGGGATAGAGGAGCAGTACTTC. Its translation: CASSPWDRGIEEQYF. The entire variable domain, with the rest obtained from reference TRBV11-3 and TRBJ2-7, is as follows: EAGVVQSPRYKIIEKKQPVAFWCNPISGHNTLYWYLQNLGQGPELLIRYENEEAVDDSQLPKDRFSAERLKGVDSTLKIQPAELGDSAVYLCASSPWDRGIEEQYFGPGTRLTVT.

V and J are TRBV7-3 and TRBJ1-1; D is ambiguous. Germline V CDR1 and CDR2: SGHTA, FQGTGA. The CDR3 is made up of 14 amino acids. Trimming shortened V by 2 bases and J by 1 base, and 8 bases separated the two germline ends. The CDR3 is CASSLYGQNTEAFF. The CDR3 bases are TGTGCCAGCAGCTTATATGGCCAGAACACTGAAGCTTTCTTT.